This entry concerns a single TCR beta chain. The data belong to a study of technical replicates of blood from a few donors. Assay used: immunoSEQ multiplex PCR; TCRdb lists only in-frame clones, some missing. This sample has almost 90,000 clones, with 95% found just once. This clonotype originated in a human donor in good health. The sample was T cells isolated from PBMCs.

The CDR3 DNA is TGTGCCAGCAGTGTCAGACTGGGTAACTATGGCTACACCTTC. It encodes CASSVRLGNYGYTF. V and J are TRBV2 and TRBJ1-2; D gene ambiguous. From germline, CDR1 is SNHLY and CDR2 FYNNEI. Trimming shortened V by 4 bases and J by 1 base, and 10 bases separated the two germline ends. The CDR3 consists of 14 residues. Full variable domain (missing parts from reference TRBV2 and TRBJ1-2): EPEVTQTPSHQVTQMGQEVILRCVPISNHLYFYWYRQILGQKVEFLVSFYNNEISEKSEIFDDQFSVERPDGSNFTLKIRSTKLEDSAMYFCASSVRLGNYGYTFGSGTRLTVV.